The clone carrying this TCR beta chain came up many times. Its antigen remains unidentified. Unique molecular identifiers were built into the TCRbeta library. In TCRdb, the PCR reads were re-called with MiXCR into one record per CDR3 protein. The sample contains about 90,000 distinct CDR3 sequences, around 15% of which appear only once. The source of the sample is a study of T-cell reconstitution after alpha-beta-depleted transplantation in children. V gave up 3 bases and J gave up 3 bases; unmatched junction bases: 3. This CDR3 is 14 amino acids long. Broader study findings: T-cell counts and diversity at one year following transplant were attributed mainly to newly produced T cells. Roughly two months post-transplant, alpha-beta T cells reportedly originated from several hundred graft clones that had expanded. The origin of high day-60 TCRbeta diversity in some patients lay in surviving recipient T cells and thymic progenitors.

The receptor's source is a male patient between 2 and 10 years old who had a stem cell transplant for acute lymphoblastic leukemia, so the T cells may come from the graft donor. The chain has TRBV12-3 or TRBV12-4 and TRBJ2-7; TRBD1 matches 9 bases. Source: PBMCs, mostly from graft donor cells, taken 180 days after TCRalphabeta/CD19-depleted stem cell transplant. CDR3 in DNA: TGTGCCAGCAGTTTCAGGACAGGGGACTACGAGCAGTACTTC. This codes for CASSFRTGDYEQYF.